This record concerns one TCR beta chain sequence. As yet, its antigen is unknown. A 5'RACE template-switching step, the method used to make TCR cDNA, added a universal primer site and UMIs. MiXCR, run by TCRdb on the 5' RACE reads, gives a single entry per CDR3 protein. The repertoire has around 250,000 distinct CDR3 sequences, roughly 5.6% of them found once; the top ten carry approximately 3.5%. The CDR3 is 15 amino acids. Germline V gene sequence: CDR1 SGHTA, CDR2 FQGNSA. V shed 0 bases and J shed 5 bases, with 8 bases lying between them. This specimen belongs to a study of T cells after yellow fever vaccination. Findings and limits, study-wide: Although most clonotypes did not, a small share appeared in both CD4 and CD8 compartments. The secondary response peaked faster, at day 5 versus 15, but was weaker. FACS-sorted repertoires could harbor abundant contaminating bulk-population clonotypes.

The TCR originated in a man younger than 30 who received the YFV17D yellow fever vaccine. Sample: CD4+ T cells sorted from PBMCs, taken on the day of the yellow fever booster vaccination. The chain couples TRBV7-2 to TRBJ1-6, with a tentative D call TRBD1 (6 bases). The DNA for the CDR3 is TGTGCCAGCAGCTTAGCAGGGGGAAATAATTCACCCCTCCACTTT. This codes for CASSLAGGNNSPLHF.